The 4 T cell receptor beta chains listed next were all sequenced from one sample in a study of hypomethylating agent response in myelodysplastic syndrome. Libraries were prepared by immunoSEQ multiplex PCR; TCRdb keeps only in-frame clonotypes and omits some of them. The repertoire holds approximately 4,200 clones, over 75% seen once, with over 6% in the top ten. Source: bone marrow, taken before or after starting hypomethylating agent treatment for myelodysplastic syndrome (not recorded which). These receptors were obtained from a human donor with myelodysplastic syndrome.

This clone was found once. The chain recombines TRBV6-5 with TRBJ1-5; D ambiguous. This CDR3 is 12 amino acids long. The germline V and J ends were trimmed by 2 bases and 5 bases, with 4 bases remaining between them. CDR1 is MNHEY, CDR2 SVGAGI, per germline. CDR3 in DNA: TGTGCCAGCAGTTACCCTTATCAGCCCCAGCATTTT. This encodes CASSYPYQPQHF.

The rearrangement uses TRBV4-1 and TRBJ2-3; no clear D gene. The CDR3 loop spans 14 amino acids. V lost 2 bases, J lost 1 base, and 7 bases lay in between. The germline V gene encodes CDR1 MGHRA and CDR2 YSYEKL. The CDR3 is CASSQPLGTDTQYF. DNA of the CDR3: TGCGCCAGCAGCCAACCGCTGGGCACAGATACGCAGTATTTT.

This chain links TRBV18 with TRBJ1-6, with no clear D. V gave up 2 bases and J gave up 0 bases, with 17 bases separating them. The CDR3 loop spans 19 amino acids. The germline V gene has CDR1 KGHSH and CDR2 LQKENI. The DNA for the CDR3 is TGTGCCAGCTCACCATTTGCACTGCGACGGAGCTCCTATAATTCACCCCTCCACTTT. It encodes CASSPFALRRSSYNSPLHF. The variable domain in full, completed from reference TRBV18 and TRBJ1-6, reads NAGVMQNPRHLVRRRGQEARLRCSPMKGHSHVYWYRQLPEEGLKFMVYLQKENIIDESGMPKERFSAEFPKEGPSILRIQQVVRGDSAAYFCASSPFALRRSSYNSPLHFGNGTRLTVT.

The chain carries TRBV5-1 and TRBJ2-7; TRBD2 is a possible D gene (6 bases). Germline CDR1 is SGHRS and CDR2 is YFSETQ. V shed 0 bases and J shed 4 bases, with 14 bases lying between them. This CDR3 is built from 15 residues. The CDR3: CASSLVGAGGYEQYF. Here the CDR3 DNA reads TGCGCCAGCAGCTTGGTCGGAGCGGGCGGGTACGAGCAGTACTTC.